Described below is a single T cell receptor beta chain sequence and its context. The target antigen is unknown. Time point: pretreatment peripheral blood. Assay: immunoSEQ multiplex PCR; the TCRdb copy retains only in-frame clones and omits some. This sample has 40,000 to 60,000 clones, with about 88% found just once. V lost 3 bases to trimming and J lost 8 bases; unmatched junction nucleotides: 3. From germline, CDR1 is SGHTA and CDR2 FQGNSA. The CDR3 extends over 13 amino acids. This sample was taken from a study of PD-L1 blockade in urothelial cancer. Study-wide background: Between 0 and 3 chemotherapy regimens preceded treatment for each patient. Study outcomes and limitations: Pretreatment TCR clonality in blood, when below the median, was predictive of better survival.

The TCR originated in an older man with urothelial cancer. V is TRBV7-2 and J is TRBJ2-1, with 8 positions matching TRBD2. The sequencing used PBMCs, collected around atezolizumab (anti-PD-L1) treatment. CDR3 nucleotides: TGTGCCAGCAGCTTCCCGACTAGCGATGAGCAGTTCTTC. Translated: CASSFPTSDEQFF.